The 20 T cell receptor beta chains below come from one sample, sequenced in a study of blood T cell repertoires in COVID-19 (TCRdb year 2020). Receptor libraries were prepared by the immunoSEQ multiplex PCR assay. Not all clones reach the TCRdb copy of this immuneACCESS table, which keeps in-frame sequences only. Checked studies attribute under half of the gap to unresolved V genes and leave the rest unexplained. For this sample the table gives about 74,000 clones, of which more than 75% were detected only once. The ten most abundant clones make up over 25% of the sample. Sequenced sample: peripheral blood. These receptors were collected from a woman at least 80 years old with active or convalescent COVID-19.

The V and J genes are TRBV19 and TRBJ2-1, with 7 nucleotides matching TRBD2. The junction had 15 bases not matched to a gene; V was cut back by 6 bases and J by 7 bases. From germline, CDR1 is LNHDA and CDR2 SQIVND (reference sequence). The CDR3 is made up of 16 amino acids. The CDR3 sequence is CASRGGSGGVRNEQFF. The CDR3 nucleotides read TGTGCCAGTAGGGGGGGGTCGGGAGGTGTTAGAAATGAGCAGTTCTTC.

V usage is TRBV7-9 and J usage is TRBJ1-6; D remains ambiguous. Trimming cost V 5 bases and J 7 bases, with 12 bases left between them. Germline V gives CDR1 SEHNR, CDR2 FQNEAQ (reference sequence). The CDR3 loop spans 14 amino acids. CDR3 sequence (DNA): TGTGCCAGCAGCCTTAACCTAGGAAATTCACCCCTCCACTTT. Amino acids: CASSLNLGNSPLHF.

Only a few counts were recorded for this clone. The CDR3 loop reads CASSLTGNYNEQFF. The CDR3 DNA reads as TGTGCCAGCAGCTTGACAGGAAACTACAATGAGCAGTTCTTC. The chain employs TRBV5-6 and TRBJ2-1; weak D call: TRBD1 (5 bases). V lost 1 base and J 3 bases, leaving 8 bases between the germline ends. CDR1 is SGHDT, CDR2 YYEEEE, per germline. The length of the CDR3 is 14 residues. The whole variable domain, remainder taken from reference TRBV5-6 and TRBJ2-1, is DAGVTQSPTHLIKTRGQQVTLRCSPKSGHDTVSWYQQALGQGPQFIFQYYEEEERQRGNFPDRFSGHQFPNYSSELNVNALLLGDSALYLCASSLTGNYNEQFFGPGTRLTVL.

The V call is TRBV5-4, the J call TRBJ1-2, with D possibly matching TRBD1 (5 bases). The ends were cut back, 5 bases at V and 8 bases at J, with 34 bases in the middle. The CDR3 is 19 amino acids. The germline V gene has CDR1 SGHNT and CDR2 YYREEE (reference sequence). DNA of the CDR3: TGTGCCAGCAGACAGATCCCCGTGGTGACAGACCCCAGGGCGGCGGGCTACACCTTC. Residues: CASRQIPVVTDPRAAGYTF. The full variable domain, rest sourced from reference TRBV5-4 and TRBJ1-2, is ETGVTQSPTHLIKTRGQQVTLRCSSQSGHNTVSWYQQALGQGPQFIFQYYREEENGRGNFPPRFSGLQFPNYSSELNVNALELDDSALYLCASRQIPVVTDPRAAGYTFGSGTRLTVV.

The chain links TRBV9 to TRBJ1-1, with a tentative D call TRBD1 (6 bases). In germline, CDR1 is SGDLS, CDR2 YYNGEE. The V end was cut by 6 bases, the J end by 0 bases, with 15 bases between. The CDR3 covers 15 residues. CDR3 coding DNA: TGTGCCAGCACCCGTTTAGGGGGAATGAACACTGAAGCTTTCTTT. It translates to CASTRLGGMNTEAFF.

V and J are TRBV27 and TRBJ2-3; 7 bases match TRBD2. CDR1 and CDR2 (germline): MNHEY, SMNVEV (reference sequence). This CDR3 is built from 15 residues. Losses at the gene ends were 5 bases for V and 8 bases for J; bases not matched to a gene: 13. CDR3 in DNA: TGTGCCAGCAGTCGATTACGGGGGGACTACCCTACGCAGTATTTT. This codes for CASSRLRGDYPTQYF.

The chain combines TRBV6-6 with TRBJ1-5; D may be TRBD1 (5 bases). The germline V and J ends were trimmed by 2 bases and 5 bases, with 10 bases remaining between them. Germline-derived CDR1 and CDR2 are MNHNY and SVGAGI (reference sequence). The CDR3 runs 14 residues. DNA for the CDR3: TGTGCCAGCAGTTACGGGGGGATGGATCAGCCCCAGCATTTT. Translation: CASSYGGMDQPQHF.

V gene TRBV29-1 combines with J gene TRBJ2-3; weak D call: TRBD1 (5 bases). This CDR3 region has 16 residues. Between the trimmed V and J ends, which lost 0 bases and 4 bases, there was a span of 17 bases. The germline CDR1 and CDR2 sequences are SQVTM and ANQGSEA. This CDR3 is CSVEDLGRDSADTQYF. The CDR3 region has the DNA TGCAGCGTTGAAGATCTTGGCAGGGATAGTGCAGATACGCAGTATTTT.

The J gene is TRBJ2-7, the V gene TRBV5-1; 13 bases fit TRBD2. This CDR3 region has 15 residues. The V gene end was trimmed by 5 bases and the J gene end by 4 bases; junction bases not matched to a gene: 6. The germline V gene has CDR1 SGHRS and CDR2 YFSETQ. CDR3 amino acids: CASRSGTSGAYEQYF. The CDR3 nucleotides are TGCGCCAGCAGATCTGGGACTAGCGGGGCGTACGAGCAGTACTTC.

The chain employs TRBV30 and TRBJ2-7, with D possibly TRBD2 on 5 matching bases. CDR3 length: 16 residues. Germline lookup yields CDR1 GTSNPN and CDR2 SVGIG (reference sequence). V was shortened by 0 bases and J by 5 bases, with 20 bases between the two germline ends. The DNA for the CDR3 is TGTGCCTGGAGTGTGACTCAGCTGAGAGGGCTCAACGAGCAGTACTTC. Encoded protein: CAWSVTQLRGLNEQYF.

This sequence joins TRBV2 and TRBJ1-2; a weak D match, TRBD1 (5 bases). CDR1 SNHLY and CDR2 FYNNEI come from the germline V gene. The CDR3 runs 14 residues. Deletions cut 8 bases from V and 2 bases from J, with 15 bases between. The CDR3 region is CASARQGANYGYTF. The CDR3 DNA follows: TGTGCCAGCGCCCGCCAGGGCGCAAACTATGGCTACACCTTC.

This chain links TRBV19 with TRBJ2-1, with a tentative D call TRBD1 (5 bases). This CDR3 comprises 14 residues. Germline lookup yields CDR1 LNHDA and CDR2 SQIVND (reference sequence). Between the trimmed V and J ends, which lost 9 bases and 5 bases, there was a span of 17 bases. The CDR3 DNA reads TGTGCCAGCGTAGACAGATTTCGGAACAATGAGCAGTTCTTC. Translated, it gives CASVDRFRNNEQFF.

DNA of the CDR3: TGTGCCAGCAGTTACTGGGCTTGTAGGTGTAGCACTGAAGCTTTCTTT. Amino acid sequence: CASSYWACRCSTEAFF. The chain recombines TRBV6-7 with TRBJ1-1, with D uncertain. TRBV6-7 is identified as an open reading frame with a role that is uncertain. V was clipped by 1 base and J by 4 bases, with 16 bases between them. CDR3 length: 16 amino acids.

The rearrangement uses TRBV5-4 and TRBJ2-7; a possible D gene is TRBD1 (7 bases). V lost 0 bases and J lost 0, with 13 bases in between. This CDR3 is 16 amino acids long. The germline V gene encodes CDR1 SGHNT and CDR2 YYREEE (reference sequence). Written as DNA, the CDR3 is TGTGCCAGCAGCTTGGCCGGCGGGACAGTCTCCTACGAGCAGTACTTC. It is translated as CASSLAGGTVSYEQYF.

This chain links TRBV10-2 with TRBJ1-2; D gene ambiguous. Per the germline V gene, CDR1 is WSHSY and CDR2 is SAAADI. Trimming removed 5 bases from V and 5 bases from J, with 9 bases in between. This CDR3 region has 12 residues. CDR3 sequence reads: CASSMQTYGYTF. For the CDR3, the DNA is TGCGCCAGCAGTATGCAGACTTATGGCTACACCTTC.

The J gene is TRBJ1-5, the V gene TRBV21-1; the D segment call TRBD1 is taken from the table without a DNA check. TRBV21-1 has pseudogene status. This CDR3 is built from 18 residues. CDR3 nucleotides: TGTGCCATTACACCCAGGGGCTCAGGGTCCTCTAGCAATCAGCCCCAGCATTTT. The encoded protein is CAITPRGSGSSSNQPQHF.

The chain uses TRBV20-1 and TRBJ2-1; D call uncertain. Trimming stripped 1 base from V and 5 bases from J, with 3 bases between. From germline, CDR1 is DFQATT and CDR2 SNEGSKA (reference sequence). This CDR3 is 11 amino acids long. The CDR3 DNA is TGCAGTGCTAGAGCAGACAATGAGCAGTTCTTC. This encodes CSARADNEQFF.

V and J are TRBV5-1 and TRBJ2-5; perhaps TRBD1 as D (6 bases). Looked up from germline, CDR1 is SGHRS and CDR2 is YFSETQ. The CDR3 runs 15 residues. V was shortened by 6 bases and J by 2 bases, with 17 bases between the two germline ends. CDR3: CASITLPGQQETQYF. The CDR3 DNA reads TGCGCCAGCATCACATTACCAGGACAGCAAGAGACCCAGTACTTC.

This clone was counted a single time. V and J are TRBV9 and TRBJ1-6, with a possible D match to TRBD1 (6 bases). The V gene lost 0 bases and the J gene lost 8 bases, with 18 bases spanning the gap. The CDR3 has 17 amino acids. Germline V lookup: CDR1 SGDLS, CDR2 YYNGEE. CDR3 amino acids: CASSVGGQGSKDSPLHF. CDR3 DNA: TGTGCCAGCAGCGTAGGTGGGCAGGGGAGCAAAGATTCACCCCTCCACTTT.

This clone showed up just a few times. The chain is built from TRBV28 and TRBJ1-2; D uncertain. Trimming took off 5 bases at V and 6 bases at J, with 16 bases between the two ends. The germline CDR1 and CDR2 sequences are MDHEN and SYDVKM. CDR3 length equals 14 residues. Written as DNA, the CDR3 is TGTGCCAGCAGTACCCGGGTCCCCATCAATGGCTACACCTTC. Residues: CASSTRVPINGYTF.